A single sample gave rise to the 32 T cell receptor beta chains below, sequenced in a study of cytomegalovirus exposure and HLA in healthy donors. PCR amplification relied on 60 Vbeta primers (plus 13 Jbeta primers). The assay was immunoSEQ multiplex PCR, and TCRdb's table has in-frame clones only and misses some. The table includes tens of thousands of clones, roughly 80% detected once. The specimen sequenced was PBMCs. The source of these receptors is a middle-aged man in good health and CMV-seronegative.

The chain uses TRBV5-1 and TRBJ1-5; 7 nucleotides align to TRBD1. CDR3 size: 14 residues. Germline values: CDR1 SGHRS, CDR2 YFSETQ. V lost 4 bases, J lost 5 bases, and 6 bases stayed unmatched. The CDR3 bases are TGCGCCAGCAGCGAAACGACAGGGTATCAGCCCCAGCATTTT. As protein: CASSETTGYQPQHF.

The rearrangement joins TRBV5-6 to TRBJ2-3; TRBD2 agrees at 12 bases. Germline V lookup: CDR1 SGHDT, CDR2 YYEEEE. J gave up 6 bases and V 0 bases, and 5 bases lay outside the gene matches. CDR3 size: 16 residues. CDR3 region: CASSLATSGGFDTQYF. In DNA, the CDR3 is TGTGCCAGCAGCTTGGCGACTAGCGGGGGATTTGATACGCAGTATTTT. The whole variable domain, remainder taken from reference TRBV5-6 and TRBJ2-3, is DAGVTQSPTHLIKTRGQQVTLRCSPKSGHDTVSWYQQALGQGPQFIFQYYEEEERQRGNFPDRFSGHQFPNYSSELNVNALLLGDSALYLCASSLATSGGFDTQYFGPGTRLTVL.

The genes are TRBV19 and TRBJ2-3, with 13 bases aligning to TRBD2. The J segment lost 3 bases and the V segment lost 3 bases, leaving 3 bases of the junction unmatched. CDR1 is LNHDA and CDR2 is SQIVND in the germline V gene (reference sequence). This CDR3 is 16 amino acids long. In DNA form, the CDR3 reads TGTGCCAGTAGTATTGGGACTAGCGGGGTAACAGATACGCAGTATTTT. Protein: CASSIGTSGVTDTQYF.

The CDR3 loop reads CASSLGGTNEKLFF. The CDR3 bases are TGTGCCAGCAGTTTAGGAGGAACTAATGAAAAACTGTTTTTT. This sequence joins TRBV6-5 and TRBJ1-4; no firm D call. Germline assignment: CDR1 MNHEY and CDR2 SVGAGI. Trimming removed 4 bases from V and 1 base from J, with 7 bases in between. The CDR3 totals 14 residues.

The V call is TRBV19, the J call TRBJ2-3; D may be TRBD2 (6 bases). CDR1 is LNHDA, CDR2 SQIVND, per germline (reference sequence). The CDR3 runs to 16 residues. Trimming pared 0 bases from V and 4 bases from J, leaving 14 bases between. The CDR3 bases are TGTGCCAGTAGTATAGATCTCGGGAGAACTTCAGATACGCAGTATTTT. Amino acids: CASSIDLGRTSDTQYF.

This chain joins TRBV6-5 and TRBJ1-1, with a tentative D call TRBD1 (6 bases). Germline CDR1 reads MNHEY; CDR2 reads SVGAGI. The CDR3 is 15 residues long. V was clipped by 7 bases and J by 3 bases, with 18 bases between them. CDR3 loop: CASTSRGGLDTEAFF. The CDR3 region has the DNA TGTGCCAGCACCTCAAGGGGGGGTTTGGACACTGAAGCTTTCTTT.

The gene calls are TRBV6-6 and TRBJ1-2; 7 bases are shared with TRBD1. The germline V gene has CDR1 MNHNY and CDR2 SVGAGI (reference sequence). The ends lost 6 bases at V and 4 bases at J; junction bases unmatched: 5. This CDR3 region has 13 residues. The chain's CDR3 is CASRRQGSYGYTF. CDR3 nucleotides: TGTGCCAGCAGACGACAGGGATCCTATGGCTACACCTTC.

This rearrangement joins TRBV28 to TRBJ2-7; TRBD1 is a possible D gene (6 bases). Germline V lookup: CDR1 MDHEN, CDR2 SYDVKM. Trimming took 5 bases from V and 10 from J, leaving 12 bases between them. The CDR3 has 11 residues. This CDR3 reads CASSTRQEQYF. As DNA, the CDR3 is TGTGCCAGCAGTACCCGACAGGAACAGTACTTC.

This chain joins TRBV6-1 and TRBJ2-1; 12 bases are shared with TRBD1. Trimming cost V 4 bases and J 6 bases; bases outside gene matches: 7. Germline V lookup: CDR1 MNHNS, CDR2 SASEGT. This CDR3 is 16 amino acids long. CDR3 in DNA: TGTGCCAGCAGTGGATACCGGGACAGGGGGCTCAATGAGCAGTTCTTC. It translates to CASSGYRDRGLNEQFF.

This clone was seen a single time. The chain recombines TRBV9 with TRBJ2-1; no firm D call. Germline V gene lookup returns CDR1 SGDLS and CDR2 YYNGEE. This CDR3 region has 16 residues. V lost 0 bases, J lost 2 bases, and 12 bases lay in between. CDR3 amino acids: CASSVEPGPPYNEQFF. The DNA of the CDR3 is TGTGCCAGCAGCGTAGAACCAGGCCCACCCTACAATGAGCAGTTCTTC.

The chain combines TRBV6-5 with TRBJ1-6; 8 bases align to TRBD1. The CDR3 consists of 14 residues. The V segment lost 5 bases and the J segment 10 bases; nucleotides outside the gene matches: 7. The V gene's germline CDR1 is MNHEY and CDR2 SVGAGI. The CDR3 DNA is TGTGCCAGCAGTCGAGGACAGGGTGGCTCACCCCTCCACTTT. This encodes CASSRGQGGSPLHF.

This chain connects TRBV5-1 to TRBJ2-7; the match to TRBD1 covers 11 bases. CDR1 is SGHRS and CDR2 is YFSETQ in the germline V gene. CDR3 length equals 13 residues. Unmatched junction bases numbered 5, after V lost 6 bases and J lost 6 bases. The CDR3 bases are TGCGCCAGCACAAGGACAGGGGGCTCCGAGCAGTACTTC. It yields the protein CASTRTGGSEQYF. Combining the CDR3 with reference TRBV5-1 and TRBJ2-7 gives the whole variable domain KAGVTQTPRYLIKTRGQQVTLSCSPISGHRSVSWYQQTPGQGLQFLFEYFSETQRNKGNFPGRFSGRQFSNSRSEMNVSTLELGDSALYLCASTRTGGSEQYFGPGTRLTVT.

The chain's CDR3 is CASSQAGTRSQPQHF. Here the CDR3 DNA reads TGCGCCAGCAGCCAAGCGGGAACCCGGAGTCAGCCCCAGCATTTT. J is TRBJ1-5 and V is TRBV4-1; no clear D gene. V was cut by 1 base and J by 6 bases, with 13 bases left in between. The CDR3 consists of 15 residues. In germline, CDR1 is MGHRA, CDR2 YSYEKL.

This chain joins TRBV27 and TRBJ1-2; 8 nucleotides align to TRBD1. Germline V gene lookup returns CDR1 MNHEY and CDR2 SMNVEV (reference sequence). This CDR3 has 13 residues. After removal of 3 bases from V and 8 bases from J, the junction contained 5 bases not matched to a gene. The CDR3 bases are TGTGCCAGCAGTTTCGGACAGGGAGGAGGCTACACCTTC. Its translation is CASSFGQGGGYTF.

This clone was counted only a few times. The chain carries TRBV6-1 and TRBJ2-7, with 7 bases that match TRBD2. V shed 1 base and J 2 bases; nucleotides not matched to a gene: 5. Germline-derived CDR1 and CDR2 are MNHNS and SASEGT. This CDR3 is 15 amino acids long. CDR3 amino acids: CASSEVQREAYEQYF. DNA of the CDR3: TGTGCCAGCAGTGAAGTTCAACGGGAGGCCTACGAGCAGTACTTC.

V and J are TRBV10-3 and TRBJ1-2; D remains ambiguous. V was pared by 6 bases and J by 3 bases, with 17 bases between. The CDR3 is 15 amino acids. CDR1 and CDR2 from the germline V gene are ENHRY and SYGVKD. As DNA, the CDR3 is TGTGCCATCAGGCTGAAAACTTCAGGTGACTATGGCTACACCTTC. Translating it yields CAIRLKTSGDYGYTF.

The chain combines TRBV7-8 with TRBJ1-5, with 9 bases lining up with TRBD1. The CDR3 is made up of 15 amino acids. Trimming at V came to 5 bases and at J to 0 bases, leaving 2 bases not matched to a gene. The germline CDR1 and CDR2 sequences are SGHVS and FQNEAQ. The CDR3 region is CASSADRGSNQPQHF. The CDR3 nucleotides are TGTGCCAGCAGCGCGGACAGGGGTAGCAATCAGCCCCAGCATTTT.

The V gene is TRBV6-6, the J gene TRBJ2-2; no clear D. The V gene lost 6 bases and the J gene lost 5 bases, with 16 bases spanning the gap. The germline CDR1 and CDR2 sequences are MNHNY and SVGAGI (reference sequence). The CDR3 consists of 15 residues. CDR3 amino acids: CASRPDRSGTGELFF. The CDR3, as DNA: TGTGCCAGCAGACCAGATCGCTCAGGTACCGGGGAGCTGTTTTTT.

The chain couples TRBV15 to TRBJ1-2; D ambiguous. V was pared by 0 bases and J by 7 bases, with 9 bases between. CDR1 is LNHNV and CDR2 is YYDKDF in the germline V gene (reference sequence). The CDR3 has 13 residues. The CDR3 sequence: CATSRDLARGYTF. Written as DNA, the CDR3 is TGTGCCACCAGCAGAGATTTGGCTCGTGGCTACACCTTC.

This clone has a handful of counts. The chain is built from TRBV6-1 and TRBJ2-1; D remains unclear. The V end lost 2 bases, the J end lost 6 bases, and 14 bases lay between the germline ends. CDR3 length: 15 amino acids. Germline V CDR1 and CDR2: MNHNS, SASEGT. CDR3: CASSESIDGFNEQFF. CDR3 sequence (DNA): TGTGCCAGCAGTGAATCTATCGACGGGTTCAATGAGCAGTTCTTC.

V is TRBV27 and J is TRBJ1-5, with D possibly being TRBD1 (5 bases). The length of the CDR3 is 16 residues. Per the germline V gene, CDR1 is MNHEY and CDR2 is SMNVEV (reference sequence). Trimming cost V 0 bases and J 1 base, with 10 bases left between them. This CDR3 is CASSLSAGLSNQPQHF. CDR3 nucleotides: TGTGCCAGCAGTTTATCAGCAGGGCTAAGCAATCAGCCCCAGCATTTT.

The rearrangement joins TRBV7-9 to TRBJ2-5; D is perhaps TRBD1 (5 bases). This CDR3 comprises 15 residues. V shed 1 base and J shed 1 base, with 10 bases lying between them. CDR1 SEHNR and CDR2 FQNEAQ come from the germline V gene (reference sequence). CDR3 sequence: CASSLDRRPQETQYF. CDR3 in DNA: TGTGCCAGCAGCTTAGACAGGCGTCCCCAAGAGACCCAGTACTTC.

Note on this clone: At one end, the junction sequence differs from germline, possibly due to a read error. At the DNA level, this CDR3 is encoded by other sequences in the same sample as well. The chain links TRBV6-5 to TRBJ1-6; 7 bases are shared with TRBD1. The CDR3 extends over 14 amino acids. Germline V lookup: CDR1 MNHEY, CDR2 SVGAGI. CDR3 sequence reads: CASSYDRANSPLHF. The CDR3 coding sequence is TGTGCCAGCAGTTACGACAGGGCCAATTCCCCCCTCCACTTT.

CDR3 nucleotide sequence: TGTGCCAGCAGCGCGAGACGGGACACAGATCAGCCCCAGCATTTT. Translation gives CASSARRDTDQPQHF. The gene calls are TRBV7-8 and TRBJ1-5; a possible D gene is TRBD1 (6 bases). The CDR3 is 15 amino acids. Germline V gene sequence: CDR1 SGHVS, CDR2 FQNEAQ. V lost 5 bases and J lost 5, with 16 bases in between.

The genes are TRBV13 and TRBJ2-1; 7 bases fit TRBD1. The CDR3 covers 15 residues. Germline loops: CDR1 PRHDT, CDR2 FYEKMQ (reference sequence). V lost 5 bases, J lost 1 base, and 5 bases stayed unmatched. The CDR3 sequence is CASSQSGQSYNEQFF. The CDR3 DNA reads TGTGCCAGCAGCCAATCGGGACAGTCCTACAATGAGCAGTTCTTC.

This clone was picked up one time. This chain links TRBV2 with TRBJ2-5; maybe TRBD1 (6 bases). Germline V gene data show CDR1 as SNHLY and CDR2 as FYNNEI. Trimming removed 11 bases from V and 0 bases from J, with 10 bases in between. The CDR3 has 12 residues. CDR3 region: CAGNRDQETQYF. The CDR3 nucleotides are TGTGCCGGCAACAGGGACCAAGAGACCCAGTACTTC.

The chain links TRBV6-1 to TRBJ2-7, with 7 bases identical to TRBD1. The ends lost 6 bases at V and 4 bases at J; junction bases unmatched: 12. Germline V gene lookup returns CDR1 MNHNS and CDR2 SASEGT. This CDR3 comprises 15 residues. This CDR3 reads CASRPTTGAGYEQYF. The CDR3 DNA reads TGTGCCAGCAGGCCCACCACAGGGGCCGGATACGAGCAGTACTTC.

This rearrangement joins TRBV27 to TRBJ1-6; no reliable D call. The length of the CDR3 is 14 residues. Germline CDR1 reads MNHEY; CDR2 reads SMNVEV (reference sequence). The germline V and J ends were trimmed by 3 bases and 6 bases, with 9 bases remaining between them. The CDR3, as DNA: TGTGCCAGCAGTTTTGGACTGATTAATTCACCCCTCCACTTT. Translation gives CASSFGLINSPLHF.

The chain has TRBV13 and TRBJ2-3; weak D call: TRBD2 (7 bases). The V gene lost 2 bases and the J gene lost 3 bases, with 12 bases spanning the gap. This CDR3 contains 15 residues. Germline V gene sequence: CDR1 PRHDT, CDR2 FYEKMQ (reference sequence). The CDR3 DNA is TGTGCCAGCAGCTTATCGGGGGGCCATACAGATACGCAGTATTTT. Its translation: CASSLSGGHTDTQYF.

The rearrangement joins TRBV11-3 to TRBJ1-1; 11 bases are shared with TRBD1. Germline lookup yields CDR1 SGHNT and CDR2 YENEEA. The CDR3 runs 16 residues. Losses at the gene ends were 4 bases for V and 3 bases for J; bases not matched to a gene: 7. In nucleotides, the CDR3 is TGTGCCAGCAGCTCCGGACAGGGGGCATATCACACTGAAGCTTTCTTT. Protein sequence: CASSSGQGAYHTEAFF. Based on the CDR3 plus reference TRBV11-3 and TRBJ1-1, the full variable domain is EAGVVQSPRYKIIEKKQPVAFWCNPISGHNTLYWYLQNLGQGPELLIRYENEEAVDDSQLPKDRFSAERLKGVDSTLKIQPAELGDSAVYLCASSSGQGAYHTEAFFGQGTRLTVV.

The chain has TRBV6-4 and TRBJ1-6; TRBD1 might be the D (5 bases). The CDR3 covers 14 residues. Trimming pared 0 bases from V and 7 bases from J, leaving 7 bases between. CDR1 is MRHNA and CDR2 is SNTAGT in the germline V gene. Here the CDR3 DNA reads TGTGCCAGCAGTGACTCGGGGCTCAATTCACCCCTCCACTTT. Translated: CASSDSGLNSPLHF.

The chain couples TRBV25-1 to TRBJ1-6, with D maybe TRBD1 (5 bases). The CDR3 runs 15 residues. The germline V and J ends were trimmed by 0 bases and 7 bases, with 10 bases remaining between them. Germline CDR1 reads MGHDK; CDR2 reads SYGVNS. The CDR3 here is CASSEYAGVNSPLHF. Here the CDR3 DNA reads TGTGCCAGCAGTGAATATGCGGGGGTGAATTCACCCCTCCACTTT.